This T cell receptor (beta chain) was identified in a study of T cell repertoires in ileal Crohn's disease. General study points: Compared with non-smokers, active smokers at surgery showed more clonal expansions.

Comments on this clone: The antigen is not known.

TCRdb's table, derived via immunoSEQ multiplex PCR, lists solely in-frame clones and lacks some. The table includes approximately 4,000 clones, roughly 71% detected once. Germline V gene data show CDR1 as LGHNA and CDR2 as YSLEER. This CDR3 region has 15 residues. V was pared by 0 bases and J by 7 bases, with 6 bases of the junction left unmatched. Eligibility required adulthood, ileal or ileocolonic Crohn's disease and indicated ileocolonic resection. The source of this sequence is an adult with Crohn's disease. Material for sequencing was ileal tissue. The J gene is TRBJ2-4, the V gene TRBV4-3, with 7 bases lining up with TRBD2. CDR3 sequence: CASSQDKAGQNIQYF. The CDR3 DNA follows: TGCGCCAGCAGCCAAGATAAAGCGGGGCAGAACATTCAGTACTTC.